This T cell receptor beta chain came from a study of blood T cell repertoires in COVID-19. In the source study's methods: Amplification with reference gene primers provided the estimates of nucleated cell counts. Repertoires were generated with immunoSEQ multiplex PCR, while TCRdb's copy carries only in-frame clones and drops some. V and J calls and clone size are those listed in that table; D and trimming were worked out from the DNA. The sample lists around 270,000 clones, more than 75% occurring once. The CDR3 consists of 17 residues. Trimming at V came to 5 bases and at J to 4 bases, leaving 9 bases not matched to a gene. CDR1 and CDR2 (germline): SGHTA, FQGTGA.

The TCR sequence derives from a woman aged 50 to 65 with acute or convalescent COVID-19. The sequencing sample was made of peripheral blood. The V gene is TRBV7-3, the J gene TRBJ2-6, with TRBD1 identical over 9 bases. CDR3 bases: TGTGCCAGCAGCCCAAAAAGGACAGGGGCCGGGGCCAACGTCCTGACTTTC. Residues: CASSPKRTGAGANVLTF. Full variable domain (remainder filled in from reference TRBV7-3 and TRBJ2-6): GAGVSQTPSNKVTEKGKYVELRCDPISGHTALYWYRQSLGQGPEFLIYFQGTGAADDSGLPNDRFFAVRPEGSVSTLKIQRTERGDSAVYLCASSPKRTGAGANVLTFGAGSRLTVL.